This TCR beta chain emerged from a study of cytomegalovirus exposure and HLA in healthy donors. From germline, CDR1 is MNHNY and CDR2 SVGAGI (reference sequence). V was cut by 4 bases and J by 0 bases, with 7 bases left in between. The CDR3 has 14 amino acids. Both 60 Vbeta primers and 13 Jbeta primers went into the PCR. Produced via immunoSEQ multiplex PCR; TCRdb's table is partial and in-frame only. The sample yields 190,000 or so clones, 75% to 90% seen once. The specimen sequenced was PBMCs. This receptor was identified in a man aged 50-60 years in good health and CMV-seronegative. The rearrangement links TRBV6-6 to TRBJ1-3, with no clear D. The chain's CDR3 is CASSLVVSGNTIYF. The CDR3 DNA is TGTGCCAGCAGTTTGGTAGTCTCTGGAAACACCATATATTTT.